This T cell receptor (beta chain) was identified in a study of graft-versus-host responses after intestinal transplantation. Study background: Tacrolimus plus steroids were given to all recipients for roughly three years, preceded by anti-thymocyte globulin induction.

TCRdb keeps only in-frame clones here, not all; method: immunoSEQ multiplex PCR. The sample yields around 100,000 clones, around 90% seen once. General study points: Among recipient marrow samples, GvH clones were found; some appeared first in ileum or blood. In patients with graft-donor T cell macrochimerism, allograft graft-versus-host to host-versus-graft clonal ratios were high.

Germline-derived CDR1 and CDR2 are SNHLY and FYNNEI. This CDR3 contains 13 residues. The V end lost 4 bases, the J end lost 4 bases, and 9 bases lay between the germline ends. With regard to this clone: The antigen remains unidentified.

The rearrangement joins TRBV2 to TRBJ2-3, with D maybe TRBD2 (5 bases). Sequencing used unstimulated CD4+ T cells sorted from spleen or lymph node cells, obtained before transplant. The origin of this receptor is a human donor who was the organ donor for an intestinal transplant. The CDR3 DNA is TGTGCCAGCAGTGCGACGGGATCAGATACGCAGTATTTT. Residues: CASSATGSDTQYF.